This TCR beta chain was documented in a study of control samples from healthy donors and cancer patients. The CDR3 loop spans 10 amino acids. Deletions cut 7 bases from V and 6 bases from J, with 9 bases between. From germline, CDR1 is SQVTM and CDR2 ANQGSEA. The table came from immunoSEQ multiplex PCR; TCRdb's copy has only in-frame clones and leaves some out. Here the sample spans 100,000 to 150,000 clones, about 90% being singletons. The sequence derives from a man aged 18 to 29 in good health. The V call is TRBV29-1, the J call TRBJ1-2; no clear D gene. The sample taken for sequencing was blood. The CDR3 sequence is CSAQVDGYTF. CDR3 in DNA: TGCAGCGCCCAGGTCGATGGCTACACCTTC.